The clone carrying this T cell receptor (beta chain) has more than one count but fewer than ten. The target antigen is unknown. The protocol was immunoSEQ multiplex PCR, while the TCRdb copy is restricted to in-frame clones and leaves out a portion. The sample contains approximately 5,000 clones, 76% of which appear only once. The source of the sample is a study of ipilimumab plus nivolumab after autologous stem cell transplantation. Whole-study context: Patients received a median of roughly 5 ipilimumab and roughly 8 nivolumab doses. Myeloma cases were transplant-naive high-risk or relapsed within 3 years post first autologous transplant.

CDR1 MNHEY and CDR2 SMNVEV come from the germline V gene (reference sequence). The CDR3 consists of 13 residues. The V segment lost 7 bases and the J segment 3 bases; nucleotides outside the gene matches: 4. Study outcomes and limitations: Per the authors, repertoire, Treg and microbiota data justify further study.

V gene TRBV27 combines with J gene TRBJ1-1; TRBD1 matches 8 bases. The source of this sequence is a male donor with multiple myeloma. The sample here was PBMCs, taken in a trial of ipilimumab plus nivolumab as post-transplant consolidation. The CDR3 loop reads CASKLTGDTEAFF. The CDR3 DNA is TGTGCCAGCAAATTGACAGGGGACACTGAAGCTTTCTTT.